Below are 30 T cell receptor beta chains sequenced from a single sample in a study of cytomegalovirus exposure and HLA in healthy donors. Primers: 60 Vbeta forward and 13 Jbeta reverse. Generated by immunoSEQ multiplex PCR, the TCRdb table keeps only in-frame clones and is missing some. Of roughly 180,000 clones listed, 82% are singletons. The sequenced sample was PBMCs. These receptors were collected from a male donor in good health and CMV-seronegative.

This rearrangement joins TRBV19 to TRBJ1-5, with 10 bases lining up with TRBD1. The CDR3 sequence is 14 residues long. Looked up from germline, CDR1 is LNHDA and CDR2 is SQIVND (reference sequence). Trimming cost V 10 bases and J 11 bases; bases outside gene matches: 14. CDR3 nucleotide sequence: TGTGCCACCGAGGACCGGACAGGGGGACGGGCCCAGCATTTT. Residues: CATEDRTGGRAQHF.

The rearrangement uses TRBV6-5 and TRBJ2-5; 13 bases line up with TRBD2. Trimming cost V 7 bases and J 4 bases; bases outside gene matches: 6. The CDR3 has 15 residues. The germline gives CDR1 MNHEY, CDR2 SVGAGI. The DNA of the CDR3 is TGTGCCAGCACGCCGGGACTAGCGGGGACAGAGACCCAGTACTTC. Amino acid sequence: CASTPGLAGTETQYF.

This clone was detected only a few times. The chain carries TRBV14 and TRBJ2-1, with 11 positions matching TRBD2. Germline V gene sequence: CDR1 SGHDN, CDR2 FVKESK. This CDR3 comprises 15 residues. V trimming: 6 bases; J trimming: 8 bases; junction bases outside the gene matches: 9. The CDR3 loop reads CASSPLTSGRDEQFF. The CDR3 nucleotides read TGTGCCAGCAGTCCATTAACTAGCGGGAGAGATGAGCAGTTCTTC. Full variable domain (missing parts from reference TRBV14 and TRBJ2-1): EAGVTQFPSHSVIEKGQTVTLRCDPISGHDNLYWYRRVMGKEIKFLLHFVKESKQDESGMPNNRFLAERTGGTYSTLKVQPAELEDSGVYFCASSPLTSGRDEQFFGPGTRLTVL.

The table lists this clone with a count of one. This chain uses TRBV7-2 with TRBJ2-3, with D possibly TRBD2 on 5 matching bases. Germline V gene data show CDR1 as SGHTA and CDR2 as FQGNSA. Trimming removed 0 bases at V and 4 bases at J, with 8 bases between. This CDR3 has 14 amino acids. CDR3 in amino acids: CASSLASGSDTQYF. DNA of the CDR3: TGTGCCAGCAGCTTAGCCTCGGGGTCAGATACGCAGTATTTT.

This clone came up a few times. The chain carries TRBV12-2 and TRBJ2-1; the table calls TRBD2, which could not be checked here. TRBV12-2 is a pseudogene. CDR3 length equals 15 residues. The CDR3 sequence: CASRQLAGDYNEQFF. Written as DNA, the CDR3 is TGTGCAAGTCGCCAACTAGCGGGGGATTACAATGAGCAGTTCTTC.

Here the CDR3 reads CASSVGSTGSSYEQYF. The CDR3 DNA reads TGTGCCAGCAGCGTAGGGTCGACAGGAAGCTCCTACGAGCAGTACTTC. The gene calls are TRBV9 and TRBJ2-5; D is possibly TRBD1 (6 bases). The J call may be mistaken, given a closer DNA end match to TRBJ2-7. Per germline, CDR1 SGDLS and CDR2 YYNGEE. The CDR3 sequence is 16 residues long.

This clone appeared a single time. The V call is TRBV2, the J call TRBJ2-4; D is ambiguous. The CDR3 is made up of 12 amino acids. With 6 bases removed from V and 6 bases from J, the gap between germline ends came to 9 bases. Germline assignment: CDR1 SNHLY and CDR2 FYNNEI. This CDR3 is CASRDSGNIQYF. The DNA of the CDR3 is TGTGCCAGCAGAGACTCCGGAAACATTCAGTACTTC. Complete variable domain (other parts from reference TRBV2 and TRBJ2-4): EPEVTQTPSHQVTQMGQEVILRCVPISNHLYFYWYRQILGQKVEFLVSFYNNEISEKSEIFDDQFSVERPDGSNFTLKIRSTKLEDSAMYFCASRDSGNIQYFGAGTRLSVL.

This clone was counted only a few times. This chain uses TRBV27 with TRBJ1-3; D possibly corresponds to TRBD1 (6 bases). The V end was cut by 10 bases, the J end by 0 bases, with 13 bases between. CDR3 length equals 14 residues. Germline-derived CDR1 and CDR2 are MNHEY and SMNVEV (reference sequence). CDR3 coding DNA: TGTGCCAATGACAGGATGTGCTCTGGAAACACCATATATTTT. It translates to CANDRMCSGNTIYF.

The CDR3 region is CASSGEGRRGAQYF. Here the CDR3 DNA reads TGTGCCAGCAGCGGGGAAGGACGTCGCGGGGCCCAGTACTTC. The chain has TRBV9 and TRBJ2-5; tentative D call: TRBD2 (6 bases). Germline assignment: CDR1 SGDLS and CDR2 YYNGEE. CDR3 length equals 14 residues. V dropped 3 bases and J dropped 9 bases, with 18 bases sitting between them.

This clone was recorded only once. This chain uses TRBV6-4 with TRBJ2-3, with TRBD2 as a possible D gene (6 bases). Germline V gives CDR1 MRHNA, CDR2 SNTAGT. V lost 4 bases and J lost 0, with 11 bases in between. This CDR3 comprises 15 residues. For the CDR3, the DNA is TGTGCCAGCAGTGTTGGCGGGACTAGCACAGATACGCAGTATTTT. Its protein product is CASSVGGTSTDTQYF.

The chain is built from TRBV9 and TRBJ2-2; D unclear. The CDR3 loop spans 13 amino acids. Trimming cost V 0 bases and J 4 bases, with 4 bases left between them. The germline gives CDR1 SGDLS, CDR2 YYNGEE. The CDR3 DNA reads TGTGCCAGCAGCGTAGGGAGCACCGGGGAGCTGTTTTTT. Protein: CASSVGSTGELFF.

The rearrangement uses TRBV27 and TRBJ1-1, with 9 bases fitting TRBD1. The CDR3 consists of 16 residues. The V gene's germline CDR1 is MNHEY and CDR2 SMNVEV (reference sequence). V dropped 4 bases and J dropped 5; count of bases not matched to a gene: 11. The CDR3, as DNA: TGTGCCAGCAGTTCCCACGGGACAGGGAGGGGGACTGAAGCTTTCTTT. Amino acid sequence: CASSSHGTGRGTEAFF.

Turning to this clone: At the DNA level, this CDR3 is encoded by other sequences in the same sample as well. The rearrangement joins TRBV6-6 to TRBJ2-7, with TRBD1 matching over 8 bases. This CDR3 has 14 amino acids. The trim removed 4 bases at V and 5 bases at J, leaving 7 bases unmatched. From germline, CDR1 is MNHNY and CDR2 SVGAGI (reference sequence). In nucleotides, the CDR3 is TGTGCCAGCAGTTCTCCTGGACAGGGCAACGAGCAGTACTTC. Its translation is CASSSPGQGNEQYF.

This sequence joins TRBV7-8 and TRBJ2-5; D might be TRBD2 (5 bases). CDR1 and CDR2 (germline): SGHVS, FQNEAQ. This CDR3 contains 17 residues. V lost 0 bases to trimming and J lost 5 bases, with 19 bases between them. The CDR3 is CASSLAMGALPGETQYF. The CDR3 DNA follows: TGTGCCAGCAGCTTAGCCATGGGAGCTCTACCGGGCGAGACCCAGTACTTC.

The rearrangement joins TRBV5-4 to TRBJ1-5, with 7 bases lining up with TRBD1. CDR3 length equals 13 residues. Germline CDR1 SGHNT, CDR2 YYREEE (reference sequence). Trimming removed 5 bases from V and 5 bases from J; junction bases left unmatched: 4. The DNA for the CDR3 is TGTGCCAGCAGTTTCGACAGGGATCAGCCCCAGCATTTT. Its translation: CASSFDRDQPQHF.

The V and J genes are TRBV6-1 and TRBJ2-7, with unresolved D. Germline assignment: CDR1 MNHNS and CDR2 SASEGT. CDR3 size: 14 residues. V was pared by 4 bases and J by 2 bases, with 12 bases between. The CDR3 is CASSASGNTYEQYF. The DNA of the CDR3 is TGTGCCAGCAGTGCCTCAGGTAATACCTACGAGCAGTACTTC.

In this sample, this clone turned up once. Compared with germline, one end of the junction differs, possibly owing to a read error. Other DNA sequences within the sample encode an identical CDR3. The chain carries TRBV6-5 and TRBJ1-6, with no clear D. The CDR3 runs to 15 residues. CDR1 is MNHEY, CDR2 SVGAGI, per germline. In nucleotides, the CDR3 is TGCGCCAGCTCCTGGAGTGCCGATTATAATTCACCCCTCCACTTT. This gives the protein CASSWSADYNSPLHF.

The V call is TRBV29-1, the J call TRBJ1-2; tentatively, D is TRBD1 (6 bases). Germline loops: CDR1 SQVTM, CDR2 ANQGSEA. The CDR3 has 11 amino acids. V was cut by 6 bases and J by 6 bases, with 11 bases left in between. Written as DNA, the CDR3 is TGCAGCGTGATGGACAGCGATGGCTACACCTTC. This codes for CSVMDSDGYTF.

The chain couples TRBV5-1 to TRBJ1-2; no definite D call. Germline lookup yields CDR1 SGHRS and CDR2 YFSETQ. V was trimmed by 4 bases and J by 8 bases, leaving 18 bases between them. This CDR3 comprises 14 residues. DNA of the CDR3: TGCGCCAGCAGCCCGAGACCCATATCGGGGGGCTACACCTTC. It codes for CASSPRPISGGYTF.

This chain joins TRBV7-9 and TRBJ2-1; TRBD1 might be the D (5 bases). CDR3 length equals 15 residues. Germline lookup yields CDR1 SEHNR and CDR2 FQNEAQ (reference sequence). Trimming took 1 base from V and 5 from J, leaving 12 bases between them. CDR3 in DNA: TGTGCCAGCAGCTTAGTCGTAGGGGTTAACAATGAGCAGTTCTTC. It is translated as CASSLVVGVNNEQFF.

The gene calls are TRBV18 and TRBJ2-6, with 9 bases lining up with TRBD1. With 3 bases clipped from V and 0 bases from J, the junction kept 9 bases outside the gene matches. This CDR3 region has 19 residues. CDR1 is KGHSH and CDR2 is LQKENI in the germline V gene. The CDR3 DNA reads TGTGCCAGCTCACCTGGAAGACAGGGGGTACCCTCTGGGGCCAACGTCCTGACTTTC. Translating gives CASSPGRQGVPSGANVLTF.

V and J are TRBV19 and TRBJ1-1, with D unresolved. Germline V gene sequence: CDR1 LNHDA, CDR2 SQIVND (reference sequence). The CDR3 has 16 residues. Trimming stripped 6 bases from V and 0 bases from J, with 17 bases between. CDR3 DNA: TGTGCCAGTAGCCGGAGCGGGCAGACCATGAACACTGAAGCTTTCTTT. Translating it yields CASSRSGQTMNTEAFF.

The genes are TRBV30 and TRBJ1-1; D unresolved. Germline CDR1 and CDR2: GTSNPN and SVGIG (reference sequence). The CDR3 sequence is 14 residues long. V lost 0 bases, J lost 4 bases, and 12 bases lay in between. DNA for the CDR3: TGTGCCTGGAGTGTACGCGGGTTCAGCACTGAAGCTTTCTTT. Translating it yields CAWSVRGFSTEAFF.

The rearrangement joins TRBV5-1 to TRBJ2-7; tentatively, D is TRBD1 (5 bases). V gave up 1 base and J gave up 1 base, with 9 bases separating them. The CDR3 totals 14 residues. Germline CDR1 SGHRS, CDR2 YFSETQ. The CDR3 nucleotides read TGCGCCAGCAGCTTGAGGCAGGGATCCTACGAGCAGTACTTC. Translation gives CASSLRQGSYEQYF. Drawing the rest from reference TRBV5-1 and TRBJ2-7, the complete variable domain is KAGVTQTPRYLIKTRGQQVTLSCSPISGHRSVSWYQQTPGQGLQFLFEYFSETQRNKGNFPGRFSGRQFSNSRSEMNVSTLELGDSALYLCASSLRQGSYEQYFGPGTRLTVT.

This clone was found once. The V and J genes are TRBV29-1 and TRBJ1-2; perhaps TRBD1 as D (6 bases). The germline V gene has CDR1 SQVTM and CDR2 ANQGSEA. CDR3 length: 13 residues. V was clipped by 5 bases and J by 6 bases, with 16 bases between them. The CDR3 sequence is CSVSWTAADGYTF. Written as DNA, the CDR3 is TGCAGCGTTAGTTGGACAGCTGCGGATGGCTACACCTTC.

V and J are TRBV27 and TRBJ2-4; possibly TRBD2 for D (5 bases). The V gene's germline CDR1 is MNHEY and CDR2 SMNVEV (reference sequence). The CDR3 loop spans 20 amino acids. The ends were cut back, 5 bases at V and 0 bases at J, with 26 bases in the middle. The CDR3 sequence is CASSPGSGIGRALAKNIQYF. CDR3 nucleotide sequence: TGTGCCAGCAGTCCGGGCTCTGGTATCGGGCGGGCTCTAGCCAAAAACATTCAGTACTTC.

The chain joins TRBV5-1 to TRBJ2-7; 9 nucleotides line up with TRBD1. V dropped 7 bases and J dropped 6; count of bases not matched to a gene: 14. The CDR3 runs 15 residues. The germline V gene has CDR1 SGHRS and CDR2 YFSETQ. For the CDR3, the DNA is TGCGCCAGCTACCCGGTAGGACAGGGGACTGGCGAGCAGTACTTC. Residues: CASYPVGQGTGEQYF.

J is TRBJ2-1 and V is TRBV4-2; 7 bases agree with TRBD2. There are 15 residues in the CDR3. Germline V gene sequence: CDR1 LGHNA, CDR2 YNFKEQ. Trimming at V came to 4 bases and at J to 7 bases, leaving 10 bases not matched to a gene. CDR3 loop: CASSPAGDLSNEQFF. The CDR3 region has the DNA TGTGCCAGCAGCCCGGCGGGGGACTTATCAAATGAGCAGTTCTTC.

The chain carries TRBV25-1 and TRBJ1-2; D not certain. CDR3 length equals 16 residues. The V end was cut by 2 bases, the J end by 0 bases, with 13 bases between. From germline, CDR1 is MGHDK and CDR2 SYGVNS. CDR3 DNA sequence: TGTGCCAGCAGTGAACCCGGGAAGAGTTCTAACTATGGCTACACCTTC. It codes for CASSEPGKSSNYGYTF.

The rearrangement joins TRBV11-2 to TRBJ1-1; D ambiguous. This CDR3 has 12 residues. The germline CDR1 and CDR2 sequences are SGHAT and FQNNGV. The ends were cut back, 0 bases at V and 7 bases at J, with 6 bases in the middle. DNA of the CDR3: TGTGCCAGCAGCTTAGATAGCGGTGAAGCTTTCTTT. Its translation: CASSLDSGEAFF.